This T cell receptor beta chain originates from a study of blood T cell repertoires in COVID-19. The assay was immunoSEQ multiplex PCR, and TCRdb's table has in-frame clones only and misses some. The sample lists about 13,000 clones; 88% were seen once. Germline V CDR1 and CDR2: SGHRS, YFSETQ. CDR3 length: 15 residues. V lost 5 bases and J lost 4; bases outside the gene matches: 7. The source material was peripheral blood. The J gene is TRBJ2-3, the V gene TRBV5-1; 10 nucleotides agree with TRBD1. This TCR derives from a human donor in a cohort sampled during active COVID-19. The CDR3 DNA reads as TGCGCCAGCAGGGCGAGACAGGGGGCCGCAGATACGCAGTATTTT. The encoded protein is CASRARQGAADTQYF.